These 32 T cell receptor beta chains originate from one sample sequenced in a study of cytomegalovirus exposure and HLA in healthy donors. Researchers ran the PCR with 60 Vbeta and 13 Jbeta primers. Generated by immunoSEQ multiplex PCR, the TCRdb table keeps only in-frame clones and is missing some. Counted here are fewer than 150,000 clones, around 80% occurring once; the ten biggest clones make up 4.5% to 6.5%. Sequencing was performed on PBMCs. Receptors originate from a male donor in good health and CMV-seronegative.

The chain couples TRBV10-3 to TRBJ1-1; TRBD1 might be the D (5 bases). This CDR3 comprises 13 residues. V dropped 3 bases and J dropped 5 bases, with 10 bases sitting between them. Germline V gene sequence: CDR1 ENHRY, CDR2 SYGVKD. The CDR3 sequence: CAISDPGGTEAFF. The CDR3 DNA reads as TGTGCCATCAGTGATCCCGGGGGAACTGAAGCTTTCTTT.

The rearrangement links TRBV11-3 to TRBJ2-5; D is possibly TRBD1 (5 bases). The CDR3 loop spans 13 amino acids. Trimming took off 5 bases at V and 4 bases at J, with 11 bases between the two ends. Looked up from germline, CDR1 is SGHNT and CDR2 is YENEEA. This CDR3 is CASSRSQGETQYF. The CDR3, as DNA: TGTGCCAGCAGCCGAAGCCAGGGAGAGACCCAGTACTTC.

V and J are TRBV4-3 and TRBJ1-5, with a tentative D call TRBD1 (6 bases). CDR1 LGHNA and CDR2 YSLEER come from the germline V gene. The CDR3 covers 15 residues. The V end was cut by 0 bases, the J end by 1 base, with 7 bases between. CDR3 in DNA: TGCGCCAGCAGCCAAGACGGACAGAGCAATCAGCCCCAGCATTTT. It is translated as CASSQDGQSNQPQHF.

This clone was found a few times. V gene TRBV11-2 combines with J gene TRBJ2-3; 9 bases agree with TRBD2. V shed 2 bases and J 2 bases; nucleotides not matched to a gene: 5. Germline V CDR1 and CDR2: SGHAT, FQNNGV. The length of the CDR3 is 16 residues. This CDR3 is CASSLLTSGSTDTQYF. CDR3 sequence (DNA): TGTGCCAGCAGCTTATTGACTAGCGGTTCCACAGATACGCAGTATTTT.

The genes are TRBV19 and TRBJ2-2; 7 bases match TRBD2. From germline, CDR1 is LNHDA and CDR2 SQIVND (reference sequence). The CDR3 spans 16 residues. The V and J ends lost 2 bases and 4 bases, in that order; junction bases with no gene match: 7. The CDR3 coding sequence is TGTGCCAGTAGTATAACAGCGGGGCTGATCACCGGGGAGCTGTTTTTT. It yields the protein CASSITAGLITGELFF.

This chain joins TRBV28 and TRBJ1-2; 11 bases map to TRBD1. Germline V gene sequence: CDR1 MDHEN, CDR2 SYDVKM. This CDR3 region has 17 residues. J lost 7 bases, V lost 3 bases, and 13 bases had no gene match. The CDR3 region has the DNA TGTGCCAGCAGTTTCCTAAAGGACAGGGGGCGGTTAGGTGGCTACACCTTC. Its translation is CASSFLKDRGRLGGYTF.

This chain links TRBV7-9 with TRBJ1-5, with 10 positions matching TRBD1. The CDR3 is made up of 13 amino acids. From germline, CDR1 is SEHNR and CDR2 FQNEAQ (reference sequence). After removal of 5 bases from V and 14 bases from J, the junction contained 9 bases not matched to a gene. DNA for the CDR3: TGTGCCAGCAGCGAAAGACAGGGGGCCCCCAAGCATTTT. This encodes CASSERQGAPKHF. Full variable domain (missing parts from reference TRBV7-9 and TRBJ1-5): DTGVSQNPRHKITKRGQNVTFRCDPISEHNRLYWYRQTLGQGPEFLTYFQNEAQLEKSRLLSDRFSAERPKGSFSTLEIQRTEQGDSAMYLCASSERQGAPKHFGDGTRLSIL.

The genes are TRBV7-2 and TRBJ1-2; TRBD1 matches 10 bases. The CDR3 has 12 amino acids. CDR1 is SGHTA, CDR2 FQGNSA, per germline. V lost 7 bases and J lost 9; bases outside the gene matches: 5. CDR3 bases: TGTGCCAGCACCAGGACAGGGGGTCGCTACACCTTC. It translates to CASTRTGGRYTF.

This chain links TRBV7-9 with TRBJ2-3; 9 bases are a match to TRBD1. Germline V lookup: CDR1 SEHNR, CDR2 FQNEAQ (reference sequence). The CDR3 spans 12 residues. With 11 bases clipped from V and 9 bases from J, the junction kept 9 bases outside the gene matches. The CDR3 DNA sequence: TGTGCCGTCGGGACAGGGCGAGGGACGCAGTATTTT. It translates to CAVGTGRGTQYF.

The chain combines TRBV10-3 with TRBJ1-1, with D tentatively TRBD1 (5 bases). The germline gives CDR1 ENHRY, CDR2 SYGVKD. The CDR3 sequence is 15 residues long. Trimming pared 2 bases from V and 1 base from J, leaving 11 bases between. The CDR3: CAISERAGKNTEAFF. CDR3 sequence (DNA): TGTGCCATCAGTGAGCGCGCAGGGAAGAACACTGAAGCTTTCTTT.

The rearrangement links TRBV7-9 to TRBJ2-4; 8 bases align to TRBD1. CDR1 SEHNR and CDR2 FQNEAQ come from the germline V gene (reference sequence). The CDR3 is 16 residues long. The ends lost 0 bases at V and 4 bases at J; junction bases unmatched: 5. CDR3 residues: CASSLATGARKNIQYF. The CDR3 region has the DNA TGTGCCAGCAGCTTAGCGACAGGGGCAAGGAAAAACATTCAGTACTTC.

The rearrangement joins TRBV28 to TRBJ2-2; TRBD1 is a possible D gene (5 bases). The V end lost 5 bases, the J end lost 0 bases, and 13 bases lay between the germline ends. Per germline, CDR1 MDHEN and CDR2 SYDVKM. The CDR3 totals 16 residues. CDR3 residues: CASSPLTVANTGELFF. The CDR3 nucleotides read TGTGCCAGCAGTCCCCTGACAGTTGCGAACACCGGGGAGCTGTTTTTT.

The CDR3 region is CATLGRGEGSTDTQYF. CDR3 nucleotides: TGTGCCACCCTTGGGAGGGGGGAGGGAAGCACAGATACGCAGTATTTT. The chain is built from TRBV27 and TRBJ2-3; D is perhaps TRBD2 (7 bases). The germline CDR1 and CDR2 sequences are MNHEY and SMNVEV (reference sequence). The CDR3 is 16 amino acids. V was pared by 10 bases and J by 0 bases, with 20 bases between.

The V call is TRBV29-1, the J call TRBJ1-1; tentative D call: TRBD1 (6 bases). The V gene lost 5 bases and the J gene lost 1 base, with 14 bases spanning the gap. There are 14 residues in the CDR3. Germline values: CDR1 SQVTM, CDR2 ANQGSEA. The CDR3 region is CSVPKTGSNTEAFF. The CDR3 nucleotides read TGCAGCGTTCCTAAGACAGGTTCGAACACTGAAGCTTTCTTT.

This clone has a handful of counts. This chain connects TRBV27 to TRBJ2-3; D might be TRBD1 (5 bases). The length of the CDR3 is 15 residues. Germline V gene lookup returns CDR1 MNHEY and CDR2 SMNVEV (reference sequence). The V and J ends lost 5 bases and 2 bases respectively, with 14 bases between them. The CDR3 region has the DNA TGTGCCAGCAGTAACCAGGGTTATAACACAGATACGCAGTATTTT. Translation gives CASSNQGYNTDTQYF.

The chain couples TRBV6-5 to TRBJ1-3, with 7 nucleotides matching TRBD1. The CDR3 totals 13 residues. The J segment lost 4 bases and the V segment lost 8 bases, leaving 5 bases of the junction unmatched. Germline loops: CDR1 MNHEY, CDR2 SVGAGI. CDR3 coding DNA: TGTGCCAGCTCCACAGGGGTAGGAAACACCATATATTTT. Encoded protein: CASSTGVGNTIYF.

This chain links TRBV11-2 with TRBJ2-7; D not certain. Trimming stripped 3 bases from V and 4 bases from J, with 7 bases between. CDR3 length equals 12 residues. Germline V gives CDR1 SGHAT, CDR2 FQNNGV. CDR3 sequence: CASSFFPYEQYF. Here the CDR3 DNA reads TGTGCCAGCAGCTTTTTCCCTTACGAGCAGTACTTC.

The CDR3 sequence: CASSSGTGGAGEKLFF. The DNA of the CDR3 is TGCGCCAGCAGCTCCGGGACAGGGGGCGCAGGCGAAAAACTGTTTTTT. V usage is TRBV5-1 and J usage is TRBJ1-4, with 12 bases identical to TRBD1. In germline, CDR1 is SGHRS, CDR2 YFSETQ. CDR3 length: 16 amino acids. Trimming at V came to 3 bases and at J to 8 bases, leaving 8 bases not matched to a gene.

The chain recombines TRBV19 with TRBJ1-2; 7 nucleotides align to TRBD1. CDR1 is LNHDA, CDR2 SQIVND, per germline (reference sequence). The CDR3 has 15 amino acids. V was pared by 5 bases and J by 2 bases, with 8 bases of the junction left unmatched. In DNA, the CDR3 is TGTGCCAGTAGTTCTACGGGACAGATAAACTATGGCTACACCTTC. This encodes CASSSTGQINYGYTF.

The chain employs TRBV6-1 and TRBJ2-3, with D maybe TRBD1 (5 bases). Germline loops: CDR1 MNHNS, CDR2 SASEGT. The CDR3 sequence is 14 residues long. Trimming pared 7 bases from V and 0 bases from J, leaving 11 bases between. CDR3 sequence: CASNRITSTDTQYF. CDR3 nucleotide sequence: TGTGCCAGCAACAGGATAACTAGCACAGATACGCAGTATTTT.

This chain joins TRBV27 and TRBJ2-1; D is possibly TRBD1 (5 bases). Germline V gene data show CDR1 as MNHEY and CDR2 as SMNVEV (reference sequence). Trimming left V 5 bases short and J 8 bases short, with 13 bases between. The CDR3 runs 13 residues. In DNA form, the CDR3 reads TGTGCCAGCAGTCCCCAGGGTTCGGATGAGCAGTTCTTC. Protein sequence: CASSPQGSDEQFF.

This clone was found a few times. This chain connects TRBV18 to TRBJ1-6, with D maybe TRBD1 (6 bases). CDR1 and CDR2 (germline): KGHSH, LQKENI. The length of the CDR3 is 15 residues. V shed 4 bases and J shed 7 bases, with 14 bases lying between them. This CDR3 is CASSLSGTINSPLHF. In DNA, the CDR3 is TGTGCCAGCTCACTTTCCGGGACAATAAATTCACCCCTCCACTTT.

The genes are TRBV10-3 and TRBJ2-7; 10 bases are shared with TRBD1. The germline gives CDR1 ENHRY, CDR2 SYGVKD. With 6 bases clipped from V and 3 bases from J, the junction kept 8 bases outside the gene matches. The CDR3 sequence is 15 residues long. The CDR3 nucleotides read TGTGCCATCAGCCCGGGACAGGGGCTTCTCTACGAGCAGTACTTC. Amino acids: CAISPGQGLLYEQYF.

The chain links TRBV5-1 to TRBJ1-2; no definite D call. This CDR3 has 15 residues. The germline V gene has CDR1 SGHRS and CDR2 YFSETQ. V lost 0 bases, J lost 4 bases, and 13 bases lay in between. The CDR3 protein is CASSLVVEDFYGYTF. CDR3 in DNA: TGCGCCAGCAGCTTGGTGGTTGAGGACTTCTATGGCTACACCTTC.

The V and J genes are TRBV7-6 and TRBJ1-1; TRBD1 is a possible D gene (6 bases). The CDR3 consists of 14 residues. The germline V and J ends were trimmed by 5 bases and 4 bases, with 14 bases remaining between them. Per germline, CDR1 SGHVS and CDR2 FNYEAQ. The CDR3 protein is CASSPPGRGTEAFF. The CDR3 nucleotides read TGTGCCAGCAGCCCCCCCGGCAGGGGCACTGAAGCTTTCTTT. Supplemented by reference TRBV7-6 and TRBJ1-1, the full variable domain reads GAGVSQSPRYKVTKRGQDVALRCDPISGHVSLYWYRQALGQGPEFLTYFNYEAQQDKSGLPNDRFSAERPEGSISTLTIQRTEQRDSAMYRCASSPPGRGTEAFFGQGTRLTVV.

This chain connects TRBV4-3 to TRBJ2-1, with 8 bases aligning to TRBD1. Unmatched junction bases numbered 7, after V lost 0 bases and J lost 9 bases. Germline V gene data show CDR1 as LGHNA and CDR2 as YSLEER. This CDR3 comprises 15 residues. This CDR3 reads CASSQEPGGLIEQFF. Written as DNA, the CDR3 is TGCGCCAGCAGCCAAGAGCCAGGGGGCTTGATTGAGCAGTTCTTC.

The table lists this clone with a few counts. This sequence joins TRBV27 and TRBJ2-3, with 10 bases aligning to TRBD2. With V trimmed by 4 bases and J by 6 bases, 10 bases remained unmatched. The CDR3 has 16 residues. Germline CDR1 MNHEY, CDR2 SMNVEV (reference sequence). This CDR3 is CASSSLAGGGGDTQYF. For the CDR3, the DNA is TGTGCCAGCAGTTCCTTAGCGGGGGGAGGTGGGGATACGCAGTATTTT.

CDR3 DNA: TGTGCCACCGGACGGGGGTCCGGGGAGCTGTTTTTT. It codes for CATGRGSGELFF. The chain recombines TRBV10-3 with TRBJ2-2; tentatively, D is TRBD2 (6 bases). The germline CDR1 and CDR2 sequences are ENHRY and SYGVKD. The length of the CDR3 is 12 residues. Trimming cost V 10 bases and J 6 bases, with 12 bases left between them.

This chain uses TRBV7-8 with TRBJ2-7; TRBD2 might be the D (6 bases). V dropped 5 bases and J dropped 2 bases, with 19 bases sitting between them. CDR1 is SGHVS, CDR2 FQNEAQ, per germline. CDR3 length: 16 residues. CDR3 residues: CASSPESAGSTYEQYF. In DNA form, the CDR3 reads TGTGCCAGCAGCCCCGAGTCTGCGGGGTCCACCTACGAGCAGTACTTC.

The chain uses TRBV15 and TRBJ2-1; 7 bases match TRBD1. The V gene end was trimmed by 4 bases and the J gene end by 2 bases; junction bases not matched to a gene: 11. Germline V gives CDR1 LNHNV, CDR2 YYDKDF (reference sequence). There are 17 residues in the CDR3. The CDR3 here is CATSTETAGTAYNEQFF. CDR3 in DNA: TGTGCCACCAGCACCGAAACCGCCGGGACAGCCTACAATGAGCAGTTCTTC.

This chain connects TRBV14 to TRBJ2-2, with TRBD1 matching 8 bases. Germline assignment: CDR1 SGHDN and CDR2 FVKESK. CDR3 size: 15 residues. V lost 2 bases to trimming and J lost 6 bases; unmatched junction nucleotides: 5. CDR3 nucleotides: TGTGCCAGCAGCCAACTAAAGGGACAGGCCGGGGAGCTGTTTTTT. The encoded protein is CASSQLKGQAGELFF.

This clone appeared a few times. This chain uses TRBV4-1 with TRBJ1-5; weak D call: TRBD1 (6 bases). In germline, CDR1 is MGHRA, CDR2 YSYEKL. V was clipped by 6 bases and J by 7 bases, with 19 bases between them. The CDR3 is made up of 15 amino acids. CDR3 sequence (DNA): TGCGCCAGCAGTAGTAACAGGGAAATTGGACAGCCCCAGCATTTT. Translating it yields CASSSNREIGQPQHF.